This TCR beta chain comes out of a study of T cells in Graves' hyperthyroidism and ophthalmopathy. Overall study findings and caveats: Ophthalmopathy was told apart from stable hyperthyroidism by a 13 V-J model.

The sample holds many counts of this clonotype. The antigen is unknown. Patients aged 18 to 65 had newly diagnosed hyperthyroidism of under 2 months' duration. The study based diagnoses on clinical symptoms, serum thyroxine and TRAb, thyroid ultrasound and orbital computed tomography. TCR beta CDR3 regions were amplified from RNA. TCR CDR3 underwent first-round RT-PCR with the HTBI primer set. MiXCR was run by TCRdb on the multiplex PCR reads, yielding one entry per CDR3 protein. The profile shows 250,000 to 300,000 distinct CDR3 sequences, nearly 15% of them singletons. The CDR3 has 15 residues. Deletions cut 4 bases from V and 0 bases from J, with 12 bases between. The V gene's germline CDR1 is LGHDT and CDR2 YNNKEL (reference sequence).

This sequence joins TRBV3-1 and TRBJ2-5, with a tentative D call TRBD2 (5 bases). Source material: blood. The source is a woman in her forties or fifties with Graves' hyperthyroidism that later progressed to Graves' ophthalmopathy. CDR3 region: CASSRLGLDQETQYF. In DNA, the CDR3 is TGTGCCAGCAGCCGTCTTGGACTGGACCAAGAGACCCAGTACTTC.